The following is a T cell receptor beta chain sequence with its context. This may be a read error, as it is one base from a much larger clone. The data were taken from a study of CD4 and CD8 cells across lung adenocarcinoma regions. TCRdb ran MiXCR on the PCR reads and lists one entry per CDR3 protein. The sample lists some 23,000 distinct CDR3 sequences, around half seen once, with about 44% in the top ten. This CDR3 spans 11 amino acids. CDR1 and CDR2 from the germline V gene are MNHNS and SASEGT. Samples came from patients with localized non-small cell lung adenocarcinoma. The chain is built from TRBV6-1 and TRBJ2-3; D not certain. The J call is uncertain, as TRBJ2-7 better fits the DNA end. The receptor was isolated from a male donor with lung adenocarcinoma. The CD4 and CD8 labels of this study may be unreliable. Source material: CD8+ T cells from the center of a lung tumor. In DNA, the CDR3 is TGTGCCAGTTCCGACCACAATGAGCAGTACTTC. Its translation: CASSDHNEQYF.